The 17 T cell receptor beta chains listed next were all sequenced from one sample in a study of T cell changes during pregnancy in multiple sclerosis. Sequencing used immunoSEQ multiplex PCR; TCRdb keeps in-frame clones, though not all of them. This table holds tens of thousands of clones, about 92% found once. The sequencing used peripheral blood, collected in the first trimester of pregnancy. The receptors were gathered from a female donor with multiple sclerosis, enrolled in a pregnancy study.

The V gene is TRBV4-2, the J gene TRBJ1-3, with a weak D call TRBD1 (5 bases). V gave up 0 bases and J gave up 1 base, with 19 bases separating them. CDR3 length: 19 amino acids. From germline, CDR1 is LGHNA and CDR2 YNFKEQ. In DNA form, the CDR3 reads TGTGCCAGCAGCCAAGATCAAGTACAGGCGCGCATATCTGGAAACACCATATATTTT. This sequence encodes CASSQDQVQARISGNTIYF.

V and J are TRBV5-6 and TRBJ1-5; no firm D call. V was shortened by 0 bases and J by 1 base, with 8 bases between the two germline ends. Germline V CDR1 and CDR2: SGHDT, YYEEEE. The CDR3 consists of 15 residues. In DNA form, the CDR3 reads TGTGCCAGCAGCTTGGGCAGGATAAGCAATCAGCCCCAGCATTTT. Translated: CASSLGRISNQPQHF.

This clone was seen once. The chain has TRBV9 and TRBJ1-1; TRBD1 aligns across 8 bases. V lost 2 bases, J lost 4 bases, and 1 base stayed unmatched. Germline CDR1 SGDLS, CDR2 YYNGEE. The length of the CDR3 is 13 residues. CDR3 DNA: TGTGCCAGCAGCGTGACAGGGGTCACTGAAGCTTTCTTT. Translating it yields CASSVTGVTEAFF.

This clone turned up a few times. The chain joins TRBV6-1 to TRBJ1-5; 11 bases agree with TRBD1. V shed 5 bases, J shed 5 bases, and the junction held 5 bases outside the gene matches. Germline V gives CDR1 MNHNS, CDR2 SASEGT. This CDR3 contains 15 residues. CDR3 loop: CASSWTGGLDQPQHF. The CDR3 DNA reads TGTGCCAGCAGTTGGACAGGGGGCTTGGATCAGCCCCAGCATTTT.

The V gene is TRBV13, the J gene TRBJ2-7, with 10 bases lining up with TRBD2. V dropped 1 base and J dropped 0; count of bases not matched to a gene: 3. Germline V gives CDR1 PRHDT, CDR2 FYEKMQ (reference sequence). The CDR3 is 16 residues long. The CDR3 spells CASSLATSGFSYEQYF. DNA of the CDR3: TGTGCCAGCAGCTTAGCGACTAGCGGGTTCTCCTACGAGCAGTACTTC.

The rearrangement uses TRBV7-3 and TRBJ2-1; D perhaps matches TRBD2 (5 bases). Germline V gives CDR1 SGHTA, CDR2 FQGTGA. Trimming stripped 2 bases from V and 10 bases from J, with 12 bases between. The length of the CDR3 is 13 residues. The CDR3 spells CASSLGRGWEQFF. The CDR3, as DNA: TGTGCCAGCAGCTTAGGCCGGGGTTGGGAGCAGTTCTTC.

In its sample, this clone was seen once. The gene calls are TRBV28 and TRBJ2-3; TRBD2 aligns across 16 bases. The CDR3 is made up of 17 amino acids. V lost 7 bases, J lost 0 bases, and 4 bases stayed unmatched. Germline V CDR1 and CDR2: MDHEN, SYDVKM. The CDR3 reads CASTPGLAGGSTDTQYF. CDR3 nucleotides: TGTGCCAGCACCCCGGGACTAGCGGGAGGGAGCACAGATACGCAGTATTTT.

The chain recombines TRBV7-9 with TRBJ2-1, with D maybe TRBD2 (7 bases). CDR3 length: 13 amino acids. CDR1 is SEHNR, CDR2 FQNEAQ, per germline (reference sequence). V was pared by 5 bases and J by 7 bases, with 12 bases between. In nucleotides, the CDR3 is TGTGCCAGCAGCCAAGGGAGGGGGAATGAGCAGTTCTTC. Translation: CASSQGRGNEQFF.

The CDR3 loop reads CASRALTGTYGYTF. The CDR3 DNA follows: TGTGCCAGTAGGGCTCTCACAGGTACCTATGGCTACACCTTC. The genes are TRBV19 and TRBJ1-2; D possibly corresponds to TRBD1 (5 bases). This CDR3 contains 14 residues. V lost 6 bases to trimming and J lost 4 bases, with 15 bases between them. Germline V gene sequence: CDR1 LNHDA, CDR2 SQIVND (reference sequence). The full variable domain, in which reference TRBV19 and TRBJ1-2 provide the parts outside the CDR3, is DGGITQSPKYLFRKEGQNVTLSCEQNLNHDAMYWYRQDPGQGLRLIYYSQIVNDFQKGDIAEGYSVSREKKESFPLTVTSAQKNPTAFYLCASRALTGTYGYTFGSGTRLTVV.

The chain carries TRBV11-2 and TRBJ2-3, with 8 bases aligning to TRBD2. Germline assignment: CDR1 SGHAT and CDR2 FQNNGV. This CDR3 is built from 18 residues. The ends lost 3 bases at V and 5 bases at J; junction bases unmatched: 16. The CDR3 DNA reads as TGTGCCAGCAGCTTGGGTGAATCTACGGGAGGGCCGGTAGATACGCAGTATTTT. It translates to CASSLGESTGGPVDTQYF.

The V gene is TRBV30, the J gene TRBJ2-7; no clear D gene. Germline V gives CDR1 GTSNPN, CDR2 SVGIG (reference sequence). The CDR3 sequence is 12 residues long. Trimming pared 3 bases from V and 4 bases from J, leaving 10 bases between. CDR3 in amino acids: CAWSDWRYEQYF. CDR3 sequence (DNA): TGTGCCTGGAGCGACTGGCGGTACGAGCAGTACTTC.

This rearrangement joins TRBV18 to TRBJ1-5; the D is unclear. The CDR3 is 13 residues long. Germline assignment: CDR1 KGHSH and CDR2 LQKENI. The V end was cut by 6 bases, the J end by 11 bases, with 17 bases between. CDR3 sequence (DNA): TGTGCCAGCTCGCACGGGAATCAGGAAACCCAGCATTTT. As protein: CASSHGNQETQHF.

This clone was observed a handful of times. The gene calls are TRBV13 and TRBJ1-2; possible D gene TRBD1, 5 bases. V was clipped by 5 bases and J by 4 bases, with 11 bases between them. CDR3 length: 13 amino acids. The germline V gene has CDR1 PRHDT and CDR2 FYEKMQ (reference sequence). CDR3 sequence (DNA): TGTGCCAGCAGCCCGGGACTCTTCTATGGCTACACCTTC. Encoded protein: CASSPGLFYGYTF.

The chain couples TRBV7-6 to TRBJ2-2; 9 nucleotides match TRBD2. J gave up 2 bases and V 5 bases, and 3 bases lay outside the gene matches. Germline V lookup: CDR1 SGHVS, CDR2 FNYEAQ. There are 15 residues in the CDR3. The CDR3 bases are TGTGCCAGCAGCACAGCGGGAGGCAACACCGGGGAGCTGTTTTTT. The encoded protein is CASSTAGGNTGELFF.

For the CDR3, the DNA is TGTGCCAGCAGCCCGCCACAGGGAAGGGACACTGAAGCTTTCTTT. Translation gives CASSPPQGRDTEAFF. This chain connects TRBV7-2 to TRBJ1-1, with D possibly TRBD1 on 6 matching bases. The CDR3 sequence is 15 residues long. Trimming removed 5 bases from V and 3 bases from J, with 16 bases in between. CDR1 SGHTA and CDR2 FQGNSA come from the germline V gene.

The chain has TRBV30 and TRBJ2-7; D might be TRBD2 (6 bases). The CDR3 sequence is 15 residues long. From germline, CDR1 is GTSNPN and CDR2 SVGIG (reference sequence). V shed 0 bases and J shed 11 bases, with 23 bases lying between them. The CDR3 DNA sequence: TGTGCCTGGAGTGTAGACGTTCGGACTAACCCTAGGGAGTACTTC. This translates into CAWSVDVRTNPREYF.

This clone has only one observation. V and J are TRBV6-5 and TRBJ2-1; D may be TRBD1 (5 bases). Per germline, CDR1 MNHEY and CDR2 SVGAGI. There are 14 residues in the CDR3. V was cut by 2 bases and J by 10 bases, with 15 bases left in between. The CDR3 spells CASSYGQGRREQFF. CDR3 coding DNA: TGTGCCAGCAGTTACGGTCAGGGAAGAAGGGAGCAGTTCTTC.